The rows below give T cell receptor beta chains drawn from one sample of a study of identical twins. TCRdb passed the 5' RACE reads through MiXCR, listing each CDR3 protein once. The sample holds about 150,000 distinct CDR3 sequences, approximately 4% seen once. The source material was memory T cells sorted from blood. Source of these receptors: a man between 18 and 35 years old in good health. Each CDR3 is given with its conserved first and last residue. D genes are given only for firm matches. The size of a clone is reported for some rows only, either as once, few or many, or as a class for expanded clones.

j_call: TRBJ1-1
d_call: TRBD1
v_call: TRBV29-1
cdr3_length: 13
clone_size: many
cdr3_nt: TGCAGCGCCGACAGGGGCCTGAACACTGAAGCTTTCTTT
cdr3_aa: CSADRGLNTEAFF

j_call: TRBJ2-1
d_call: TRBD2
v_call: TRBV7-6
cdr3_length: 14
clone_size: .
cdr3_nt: TGTGCCAGCGGAACTCCGGGACTAGCGGGAGCCCAGTTCTTC
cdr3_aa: CASGTPGLAGAQFF

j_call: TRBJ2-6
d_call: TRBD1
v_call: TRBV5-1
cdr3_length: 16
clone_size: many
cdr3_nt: TGCGCCAGCAGCCAAACCGACAGGGCTGGGGCCAACGTCCTGACTTTC
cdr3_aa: CASSQTDRAGANVLTF

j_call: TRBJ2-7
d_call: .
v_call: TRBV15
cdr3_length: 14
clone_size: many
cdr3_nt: TGTGCCACCAGCAGGCCCGGTACTACCTACGAGCAGTACTTC
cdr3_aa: CATSRPGTTYEQYF

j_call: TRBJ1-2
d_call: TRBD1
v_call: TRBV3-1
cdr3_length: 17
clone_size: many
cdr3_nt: TGTGCCAGCAGCCAAGTATTAGTACGACAGGGGTTCGGTGGCTACACCTTC
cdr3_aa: CASSQVLVRQGFGGYTF

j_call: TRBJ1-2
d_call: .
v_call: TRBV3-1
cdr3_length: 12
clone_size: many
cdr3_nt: TGTGCCAGCCAGGGAGGGGTCTATGGCTACACCTTC
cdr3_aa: CASQGGVYGYTF

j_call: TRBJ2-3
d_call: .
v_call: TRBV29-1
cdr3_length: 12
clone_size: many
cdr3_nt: TGCAGCGTTAGGGGTAGCACAGATACGCAGTATTTT
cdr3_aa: CSVRGSTDTQYF

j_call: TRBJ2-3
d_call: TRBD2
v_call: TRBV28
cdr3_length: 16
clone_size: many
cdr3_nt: TGTGCCAGCAGTTCCCCGGGGAGCGGGACCACAGATACGCAGTATTTT
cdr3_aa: CASSSPGSGTTDTQYF

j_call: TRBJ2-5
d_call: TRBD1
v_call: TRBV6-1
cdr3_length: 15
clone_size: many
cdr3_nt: TGTGCCAGCAGCCGGGGACAGGGAAGGCGGGAGACCCAGTACTTC
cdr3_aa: CASSRGQGRRETQYF

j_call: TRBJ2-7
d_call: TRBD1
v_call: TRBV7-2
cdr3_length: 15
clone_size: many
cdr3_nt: TGTGCCAGCAGCGTGCCGGACAGGGGATCCTACGAGCAGTACTTC
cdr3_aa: CASSVPDRGSYEQYF